This T cell receptor (beta chain) was retrieved from a study of beta chain features in type 1 diabetes listed by TCRdb under 2018. Regarding the complete study: Patients and healthy donors did not differ in mean age, gender distribution, total cell number or subset yield. Naive and central memory subsets were obtained from all 30 or so donors, but regulatory and stem cell-like memory subsets were isolated from only 8 patients and about 8 healthy donors. A total of 107,917,701 sorted cells were examined across all samples, and a strong correlation was observed between cell number per subset and RNA yield. The study compared TCRB repertoires of sorted circulating CD4+ T cell subsets between recently diagnosed type 1 diabetes patients and matched healthy donors. Results and caveats for the whole study, not just this receptor: Fewer insertions and more nucleotide deletions at VDJ recombination sites were observed in patients with type 1 diabetes, implying thymic rearrangement abnormalities. Naive, central memory and regulatory TCRB repertoires appeared to be more similar among patients than among healthy donors. Type 1 diabetes patients showed a moderate but significant shortening of TCRB CDR3 length in all four CD4+ subsets. Shorter templates might be favored by PCR, yet because patient and control samples were amplified and corrected together, any such skew would affect both groups equally. Because cDNA was sequenced instead of genomic DNA, activated cells with high expression could be over-represented, although the groups did not differ in activation or CD3 levels. Only small numbers of individuals were included in the HLA sub-analyses, which left unresolved whether HLA type had any influence on TCRB rearrangement.

The entire isolated RNA was reverse transcribed using the High Capacity cDNA Reverse Transcription Kit, and thus expressed TCRB transcripts were sequenced. Deep immunoSEQ sequencing was applied to naive, central memory and regulatory T cell samples, giving an average of roughly 3.3 million total reads per sample. After sorted cells were lysed in RLT buffer, RNA was extracted with DNase-treated RNeasy Micro or Mini kits, with the choice depending on cell number. To prevent cross-contamination, every cell subset was processed on its own, while patient and healthy donor samples were processed together. The immunoSEQ multiplex PCR was used to amplify TCRB sequences from cDNA, generating 87-bp fragments that spanned the CDR3 region. Sequencing of the amplicons was performed on the Illumina HiSeq platform. Per the original workflow: Synthetic template baselines were used to correct PCR bias computationally, reads within Hamming distance 2 were collapsed together, and singletons that could not be merged were discarded. Reads were aligned against IMGT so that V, D and J genes, CDR3 length and insertions or deletions at six rearrangement sites could be assigned. Within each subset, clonotype counts were normalized to the number of sorted cells before true diversity and Gini coefficients were calculated with the tcR R package. Repertoire sharing was quantified using the overlap coefficient calculated on TCRB nucleotide sequences. The table comes from immuneACCESS by way of TCRdb, which keeps in-frame sequences with V and J called. Part of the clones is missing from these tables; in studies checked, under half for an unresolved V gene and the rest for unknown reasons. D and trimming come from the DNA, and the V and J calls and clone size come from that table. This sample is represented by over 300,000 clones; roughly 8% of them were singletons. The ten top clones hold 0.44% of the sample.

Each donor gave one peripheral blood draw, averaging approximately 120 mL, which was collected into heparinised tubes. Naive, central memory, regulatory and stem cell-like memory CD4+ T cells were sorted on a BD FACSAria II using a panel including CD45RO, CCR7, CD25, CD127, CD95 and CD27. Purity was above 98% for every sorted population. PBMCs were isolated right away by Lymphoprep density gradient centrifugation and were stained directly, without culture. To minimize batch effects, samples were stained and sorted in pairs, one healthy donor with one patient per experiment. In the germline V gene, CDR1 corresponds to SNHLY and CDR2 to FYNNEI. Trimming takes 5 bases off V and 4 bases off J; junction bases not matched to a gene: 12. From its cysteine to its phenylalanine, the CDR3 spans 16 amino acids. The DNA shown is the 48-base CDR3, in frame from base 1. Only a few counts were recorded for this clone. Its antigen is not yet known. Base qualities are not recorded, but no much larger clone differs from it by a single base.

Material for sequencing was central memory CD4+ T cells from blood. This receptor was identified in a woman aged 18-29 years in good health. The sequence links TRBV2 to TRBJ2-3; TRBD1 agrees with 7 junctional bases. The sequenced DNA: TGTGCCAGCAGTTCCATCCGGACAGGCCTGGCAGATACGCAGTATTTT. This codes for CASSSIRTGLADTQYF.